One and the same sample provided the 14 T cell receptor beta chains below, sequenced in a study of CD8+CD57+ T cells in acquired aplastic anemia. Profiling of TCR beta VDJ combinations and CDR3 sequences used genomic DNA as template. TCRdb reprocessed the reads via MiXCR and lists one record per CDR3 protein. This table holds approximately 270,000 distinct CDR3 sequences, 55% to 60% found once. The sequencing input was sorted CD4+, CD8+, or CD8+CD57+ T cells (not recorded which) from PBMCs. These receptors all stem from a human donor with severe aplastic anemia or a healthy control (not recorded which).

This clonotype showed up many times. The chain carries TRBV25-1 and TRBJ2-7; no reliable D call. The germline CDR1 and CDR2 sequences are MGHDK and SYGVNS. This CDR3 contains 14 residues. CDR3 coding DNA: TGTGCTACTGAAGGGATCAACTCTCCCTACGAGCAGTACTTC. Encoded protein: CATEGINSPYEQYF.

The chain links TRBV7-2 to TRBJ2-3; 11 nucleotides agree with TRBD2. This CDR3 spans 15 amino acids. The germline V gene has CDR1 SGHTA and CDR2 FQGNSA. The trim removed 6 bases at V and 4 bases at J, leaving 6 bases unmatched. Here the CDR3 reads CASRETSGEADTQYF. Here the CDR3 DNA reads TGTGCCAGCAGGGAGACTAGCGGGGAGGCAGATACGCAGTATTTT. Drawing the rest from reference TRBV7-2 and TRBJ2-3, the complete variable domain is GAGVSQSPSNKVTEKGKDVELRCDPISGHTALYWYRQSLGQGLEFLIYFQGNSAPDKSGLPSDRFSAERTGGSVSTLTIQRTQQEDSAVYLCASRETSGEADTQYFGPGTRLTVL.

There are many counts of this clonotype. This rearrangement joins TRBV5-1 to TRBJ1-1; weak D call: TRBD1 (6 bases). V was shortened by 0 bases and J by 0 bases, with 15 bases between the two germline ends. Germline loops: CDR1 SGHRS, CDR2 YFSETQ. The CDR3 loop spans 17 amino acids. The CDR3 loop reads CASSLDRAFDMNTEAFF. CDR3 nucleotides: TGCGCCAGCAGCTTGGACAGGGCTTTTGACATGAACACTGAAGCTTTCTTT. The entire variable domain, with the rest obtained from reference TRBV5-1 and TRBJ1-1, is as follows: KAGVTQTPRYLIKTRGQQVTLSCSPISGHRSVSWYQQTPGQGLQFLFEYFSETQRNKGNFPGRFSGRQFSNSRSEMNVSTLELGDSALYLCASSLDRAFDMNTEAFFGQGTRLTVV.

This clonotype was detected ten times or more. The chain is built from TRBV20-1 and TRBJ2-5; 10 bases fit TRBD2. V lost 7 bases, J lost 7 bases, and 12 bases stayed unmatched. The CDR3 is 14 residues long. Germline V gene data show CDR1 as DFQATT and CDR2 as SNEGSKA (reference sequence). Here the CDR3 DNA reads TGCAGTGTCCTTAGCGGGGGGTCGGGCCGGACCCAGTACTTC. Its protein is CSVLSGGSGRTQYF.

The rearrangement joins TRBV2 to TRBJ2-1, with 12 bases lining up with TRBD2. V lost 8 bases and J lost 6; bases outside the gene matches: 5. This CDR3 has 14 residues. The germline V gene has CDR1 SNHLY and CDR2 FYNNEI. The CDR3 here is CASPGTSGPNEQFF. DNA of the CDR3: TGTGCCAGCCCCGGGACTAGCGGGCCCAATGAGCAGTTCTTC. Full variable domain (rest looked up from reference TRBV2 and TRBJ2-1): EPEVTQTPSHQVTQMGQEVILRCVPISNHLYFYWYRQILGQKVEFLVSFYNNEISEKSEIFDDQFSVERPDGSNFTLKIRSTKLEDSAMYFCASPGTSGPNEQFFGPGTRLTVL.

V gene TRBV2 combines with J gene TRBJ1-5; 8 nucleotides agree with TRBD1. Unmatched junction bases numbered 10, after V lost 7 bases and J lost 2 bases. The CDR3 length is 16 residues. Germline CDR1 and CDR2: SNHLY and FYNNEI. CDR3 loop: CASMTQDREGNQPQHF. In DNA form, the CDR3 reads TGTGCCAGCATGACACAGGACAGGGAAGGCAATCAGCCCCAGCATTTT.

The chain's CDR3 is CSAGTGDYNEQFF. The CDR3 DNA is TGCAGTGCTGGGACAGGGGACTACAATGAGCAGTTCTTC. The J gene is TRBJ2-1, the V gene TRBV20-1; 10 bases match TRBD1. The germline CDR1 and CDR2 sequences are DFQATT and SNEGSKA (reference sequence). There are 13 residues in the CDR3. V gave up 5 bases and J gave up 3 bases; unmatched junction bases: 1.

This clonotype occurred many times. CDR3 in amino acids: CASSVGTATVMDTQYF. The CDR3 DNA sequence: TGTGCCAGCAGCGTCGGGACTGCAACTGTGATGGATACGCAGTATTTT. The chain recombines TRBV7-3 with TRBJ2-3, with D possibly matching TRBD2 (6 bases). This CDR3 contains 16 residues. The germline V gene encodes CDR1 SGHTA and CDR2 FQGTGA. Trimming stripped 5 bases from V and 6 bases from J, with 21 bases between. The complete variable domain, with remaining parts taken from reference TRBV7-3 and TRBJ2-3, reads GAGVSQTPSNKVTEKGKYVELRCDPISGHTALYWYRQSLGQGPEFLIYFQGTGAADDSGLPNDRFFAVRPEGSVSTLKIQRTERGDSAVYLCASSVGTATVMDTQYFGPGTRLTVL.

The chain employs TRBV11-2 and TRBJ1-1; a possible D gene is TRBD1 (5 bases). Germline V lookup: CDR1 SGHAT, CDR2 FQNNGV. This CDR3 is built from 13 residues. Between the trimmed V and J ends, which lost 1 base and 11 bases, there was a span of 14 bases. CDR3: CASSLGARAVAFF. The CDR3 DNA reads TGTGCCAGCAGCTTAGGTGCCAGGGCAGTTGCTTTCTTT. The whole variable domain, remainder taken from reference TRBV11-2 and TRBJ1-1, is EAGVAQSPRYKIIEKRQSVAFWCNPISGHATLYWYQQILGQGPKLLIQFQNNGVVDDSQLPKDRFSAERLKGVDSTLKIQPAKLEDSAVYLCASSLGARAVAFFGQGTRLTVV.

J is TRBJ2-7 and V is TRBV10-3, with TRBD2 identical over 8 bases. The CDR3 length is 15 residues. The V segment lost 1 base and the J segment 4 bases; nucleotides outside the gene matches: 6. Germline lookup yields CDR1 ENHRY and CDR2 SYGVKD. CDR3 in amino acids: CAISELQRGIYEQYF. Here the CDR3 DNA reads TGTGCCATCAGTGAGTTGCAGCGGGGGATATACGAGCAGTACTTC.

In this sample, this clonotype turned up many times. This chain joins TRBV5-1 and TRBJ1-6, with no clear D. The V and J ends lost 0 bases and 10 bases respectively, with 8 bases between them. This CDR3 spans 13 amino acids. Germline V gene lookup returns CDR1 SGHRS and CDR2 YFSETQ. DNA for the CDR3: TGCGCCAGCAGCTTGGAAATCCAATCACCCCTCCACTTT. It codes for CASSLEIQSPLHF.

This clonotype was seen just once. The J gene is TRBJ1-5, the V gene TRBV20-1; no clear D. Germline CDR1 and CDR2: DFQATT and SNEGSKA (reference sequence). The CDR3 consists of 12 residues. The V end lost 1 base, the J end lost 4 bases, and 5 bases lay between the germline ends. CDR3 protein: CSARVRNQPQHF. CDR3 nucleotides: TGCAGTGCTAGAGTTCGTAATCAGCCCCAGCATTTT.

CDR3: CASSLTRGFGYTF. For the CDR3, the DNA is TGTGCCAGCAGCTTAACCCGGGGGTTCGGCTACACCTTC. The chain recombines TRBV7-2 with TRBJ1-2; TRBD1 is a possible D gene (5 bases). The V end was cut by 2 bases, the J end by 8 bases, with 12 bases between. CDR3 length: 13 amino acids. Germline-derived CDR1 and CDR2 are SGHTA and FQGNSA.

This clonotype appeared many times. This rearrangement joins TRBV6-2 or TRBV6-3 to TRBJ2-1, with 9 bases aligning to TRBD1. The CDR3 sequence is 15 residues long. Trimming removed 5 bases from V and 10 bases from J; junction bases left unmatched: 12. Per germline, CDR1 MNHEY and CDR2 SVGEGT. The CDR3 DNA is TGTGCCAGCAGTCCTTCGGGACAGGGTTCTTGGGAGCAGTTCTTC. Its protein product is CASSPSGQGSWEQFF.